Sequencing of this T cell receptor beta chain was carried out in a study of blood T cells in healthy people across ages. PCR was performed a second time for 7 to 11 cycles using a sample-barcoded 5' primer and a J-beta primer mix. TCRdb redid the calling of the 5' RACE reads with MiXCR, one entry per CDR3 protein. Among around 850,000 distinct CDR3 sequences listed, under 40% were seen once. This receptor was obtained from a man between 18 and 29 years old in good health. The specimen was blood.

The CDR3 nucleotides read TGCAGTGCTAGGCCTCGACAGGGTCGGACCGCGCAGTATTTT. It specifies CSARPRQGRTAQYF. This chain links TRBV20-1 with TRBJ2-3; TRBD1 aligns across 7 bases. V trimming: 3 bases; J trimming: 10 bases; junction bases outside the gene matches: 13. The CDR3 loop spans 14 amino acids. Per germline, CDR1 DFQATT and CDR2 SNEGSKA (reference sequence).